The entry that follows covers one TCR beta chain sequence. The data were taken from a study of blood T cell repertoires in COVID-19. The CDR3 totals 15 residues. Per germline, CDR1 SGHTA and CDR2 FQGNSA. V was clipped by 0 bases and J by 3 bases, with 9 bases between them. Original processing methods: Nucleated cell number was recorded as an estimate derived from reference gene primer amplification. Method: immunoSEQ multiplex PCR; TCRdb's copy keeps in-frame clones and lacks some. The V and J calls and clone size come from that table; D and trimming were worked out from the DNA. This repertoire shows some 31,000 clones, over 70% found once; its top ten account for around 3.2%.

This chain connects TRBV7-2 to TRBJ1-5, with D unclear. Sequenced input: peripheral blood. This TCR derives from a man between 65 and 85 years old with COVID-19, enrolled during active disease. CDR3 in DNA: TGTGCCAGCAGCTTAGCGTGGCAGGTCAATCAGCCCCAGCATTTT. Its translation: CASSLAWQVNQPQHF.